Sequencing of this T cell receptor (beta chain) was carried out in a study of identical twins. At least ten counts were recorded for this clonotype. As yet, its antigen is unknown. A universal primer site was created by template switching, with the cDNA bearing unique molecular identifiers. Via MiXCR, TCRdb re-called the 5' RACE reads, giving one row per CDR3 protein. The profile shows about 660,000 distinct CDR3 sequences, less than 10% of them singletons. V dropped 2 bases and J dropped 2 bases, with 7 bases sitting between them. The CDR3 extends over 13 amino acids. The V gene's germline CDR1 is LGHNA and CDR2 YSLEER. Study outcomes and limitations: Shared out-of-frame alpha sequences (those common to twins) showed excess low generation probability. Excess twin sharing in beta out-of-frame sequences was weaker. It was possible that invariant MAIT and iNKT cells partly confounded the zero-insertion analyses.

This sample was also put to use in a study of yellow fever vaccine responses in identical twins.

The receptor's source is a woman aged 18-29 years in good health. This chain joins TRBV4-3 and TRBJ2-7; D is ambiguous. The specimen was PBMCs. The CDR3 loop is CASSQSTAYEQYF. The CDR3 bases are TGCGCCAGCAGCCAAAGTACAGCCTACGAGCAGTACTTC.